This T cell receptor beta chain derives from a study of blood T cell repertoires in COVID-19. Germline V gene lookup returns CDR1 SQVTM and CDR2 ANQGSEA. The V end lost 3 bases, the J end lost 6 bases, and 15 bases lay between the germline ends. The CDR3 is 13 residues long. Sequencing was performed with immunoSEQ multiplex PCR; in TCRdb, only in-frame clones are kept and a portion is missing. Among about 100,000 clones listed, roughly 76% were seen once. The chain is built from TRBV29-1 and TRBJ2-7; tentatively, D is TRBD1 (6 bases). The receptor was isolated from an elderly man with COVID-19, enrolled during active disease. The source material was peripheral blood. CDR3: CSVEPVQGGEQYF. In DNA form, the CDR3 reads TGCAGCGTTGAGCCAGTACAGGGCGGCGAGCAGTACTTC.